The 11 T cell receptor beta chains presented below share a single source sample, sequenced in a study of OX40 agonist ivuxolimab in advanced cancers. Libraries were prepared by immunoSEQ multiplex PCR; TCRdb keeps only in-frame clonotypes and omits some of them. Of about 41,000 clones detected, over 75% appear once; the ten largest clones hold around 3.4%. Here the sequenced sample was CD4+ or CD8+ T cells sorted from blood, taken in a trial of the OX40 agonist ivuxolimab. The receptors here all came from an adult with an advanced solid tumor such as melanoma, head and neck, liver or kidney cancer.

The rearrangement links TRBV4-1 to TRBJ2-1; D is unresolved. V shed 1 base and J shed 0 bases, with 13 bases lying between them. The CDR3 is 17 amino acids. Germline V gives CDR1 MGHRA, CDR2 YSYEKL. This chain's CDR3 is CASSQGYGPLSYNEQFF. CDR3 sequence (DNA): TGCGCCAGCAGCCAAGGGTACGGACCCCTCTCCTACAATGAGCAGTTCTTC.

The CDR3 loop is CANQRLGYGYTF. As DNA, the CDR3 is TGTGCCAACCAGCGGCTCGGCTATGGCTACACCTTC. The chain combines TRBV7-9 with TRBJ1-2; D not resolved. Per germline, CDR1 SEHNR and CDR2 FQNEAQ (reference sequence). Trimming left V 10 bases short and J 4 bases short, with 13 bases between. CDR3 length: 12 amino acids.

The gene calls are TRBV11-3 and TRBJ2-7; D is unclear. Trimming cost V 1 base and J 3 bases, with 10 bases left between them. The germline V gene encodes CDR1 SGHNT and CDR2 YENEEA. The CDR3 runs 14 residues. CDR3 in DNA: TGTGCCAGCAGCTTAGTGGCAGGTAACTACGAGCAGTACTTC. Protein sequence: CASSLVAGNYEQYF.

The rearrangement links TRBV15 to TRBJ1-5; D gene uncertain. V lost 3 bases and J 4 bases, leaving 16 bases between the germline ends. CDR3 length equals 16 residues. Germline CDR1 reads LNHNV; CDR2 reads YYDKDF (reference sequence). The chain's CDR3 is CATSRERVGGNQPQHF. The CDR3 nucleotides read TGTGCCACCAGCAGGGAACGGGTCGGAGGGAATCAGCCCCAGCATTTT.

This clone was seen a single time. This chain links TRBV6-4 with TRBJ2-5; D not certain. The length of the CDR3 is 13 residues. CDR1 is MRHNA, CDR2 SNTAGT, per germline. V lost 3 bases and J 2 bases, leaving 7 bases between the germline ends. The CDR3 protein is CASSEASQETQYF. The CDR3 region has the DNA TGTGCCAGCAGTGAGGCCAGTCAAGAGACCCAGTACTTC.

Comments on this clone: At one boundary the junction diverges from the germline segment, which might be a read error. V usage is TRBV19 and J usage is TRBJ2-1; unclear D gene. The length of the CDR3 is 15 residues. Germline CDR1 and CDR2: LNHDA and SQIVND (reference sequence). As DNA, the CDR3 is TGTGCCTGTAGACAAGGCACGAGCTCCTACAATGAGCAGTTCTTC. Translation: CACRQGTSSYNEQFF.

The chain links TRBV11-3 to TRBJ2-7, with D perhaps matching TRBD1 or TRBD2 (5 bases each). The V gene lost 6 bases and the J gene lost 5 bases, with 11 bases spanning the gap. The CDR3 runs to 12 residues. Germline CDR1 SGHNT, CDR2 YENEEA. For the CDR3, the DNA is TGTGCCAGCAGGGCCGGGACGAACGAGCAGTACTTC. Its translation is CASRAGTNEQYF.

The chain is built from TRBV7-9 and TRBJ2-1, with D possibly TRBD1 on 6 matching bases. Germline lookup yields CDR1 SEHNR and CDR2 FQNEAQ (reference sequence). CDR3 length equals 12 residues. Trimming cost V 8 bases and J 7 bases, with 12 bases left between them. The CDR3 reads CASLGAPNEQFF. CDR3 bases: TGTGCCAGCTTGGGGGCCCCAAATGAGCAGTTCTTC.

The rearrangement uses TRBV10-3 and TRBJ2-1; TRBD2 matches at 8 bases. CDR3 size: 17 residues. With 2 bases clipped from V and 2 bases from J, the junction kept 8 bases outside the gene matches. CDR1 is ENHRY and CDR2 is SYGVKD in the germline V gene. CDR3 in amino acids: CAISEGGGTRPYNEQFF. For the CDR3, the DNA is TGTGCCATCAGTGAGGGGGGTGGGACTAGGCCCTACAATGAGCAGTTCTTC.

This chain uses TRBV6-4 with TRBJ2-3; 8 bases are shared with TRBD2. This CDR3 has 13 residues. Germline CDR1 reads MRHNA; CDR2 reads SNTAGT. The V and J ends lost 8 bases and 1 base, in that order; junction bases with no gene match: 2. The DNA of the CDR3 is TGTGCCAGCCGAGCGGGGGGCACAGATACGCAGTATTTT. Translating gives CASRAGGTDTQYF.

The genes are TRBV9 and TRBJ2-3, with TRBD1 as a possible D gene (6 bases). V was shortened by 0 bases and J by 2 bases, with 10 bases between the two germline ends. The CDR3 consists of 15 residues. Per the germline V gene, CDR1 is SGDLS and CDR2 is YYNGEE. In DNA, the CDR3 is TGTGCCAGCAGCGTAGAGTGGGGACACACAGATACGCAGTATTTT. Encoded protein: CASSVEWGHTDTQYF.